The present T cell receptor beta chain was sequenced within a study of shared clonotypes between healthy human individuals. Study-level background: Donors had three CD4 naive, three CD4 memory, two CD8 naive and one CD8 memory plate apiece. Study observations and caveats: Across subsets, estimated richness was generally greater for naive than for memory populations.

Clones were sequenced by immunoSEQ multiplex PCR, and TCRdb holds only the in-frame ones, with some missing. The sample has some 1,100,000 clones, about 84% seen once. In the case of this clone: What it recognizes is unknown.

Investigators divided CD4+ cells into CD45RA+ naive and CD45RA-negative memory subsets. CDR3 size: 14 residues. The germline V and J ends were trimmed by 4 bases and 0 bases, with 10 bases remaining between them. The germline V gene encodes CDR1 SEHNR and CDR2 FQNEAQ (reference sequence). The TCR comes from a man between 18 and 35 years old in good health. Some clones in this sample may be carry-over from other donors' samples. Input material: memory CD4+ T cells from PBMCs. Subset: CD45RA-negative fraction. This sequence joins TRBV7-9 and TRBJ2-7, with D tentatively TRBD1 (6 bases). The CDR3 region has the DNA TGTGCCAGCAGCTCGGGGACATTCTCCTACGAGCAGTACTTC. Translation: CASSSGTFSYEQYF.